This TCR beta chain comes out of a study of regulatory T cells in long-lasting Graves disease. Documented time point: newly diagnosed GD, antithyroid drugs for less than 3 months. The TCR library was prepared using RNA isolated from PBMCs. Study observations and caveats: Favoring TRBV28, TRBJ1-2 and TRBJ2-5 was a feature seen in persistent disease.

This clonotype was picked up many times. The antigen is undetermined. According to the study, TCR beta libraries were built with iRepertoire HTBI primers and CDR3-region Arm-PCR. TCRdb re-derived calls from the multiplex PCR reads in MiXCR, one entry per CDR3 protein. Among hundreds of thousands of distinct CDR3 sequences listed, roughly 15% were seen once. This CDR3 contains 12 residues. V lost 1 base to trimming and J lost 9 bases, with 10 bases between them. Germline values: CDR1 DFQATT, CDR2 SNEGSKA (reference sequence). This same sample was also part of a study on T cells in Graves' hyperthyroidism and ophthalmopathy.

The clonotype comes from a woman aged 25 to 39 with Graves disease. The J gene is TRBJ2-1, the V gene TRBV20-1, with no clear D. Sequenced here: peripheral blood mononuclear cells (PBMCs), sampled at new diagnosis, from a patient treated with antithyroid drugs. The CDR3 DNA reads as TGCAGTGCTAGAGTTATCGGTATTGAGCAGTTCTTC. This encodes CSARVIGIEQFF.